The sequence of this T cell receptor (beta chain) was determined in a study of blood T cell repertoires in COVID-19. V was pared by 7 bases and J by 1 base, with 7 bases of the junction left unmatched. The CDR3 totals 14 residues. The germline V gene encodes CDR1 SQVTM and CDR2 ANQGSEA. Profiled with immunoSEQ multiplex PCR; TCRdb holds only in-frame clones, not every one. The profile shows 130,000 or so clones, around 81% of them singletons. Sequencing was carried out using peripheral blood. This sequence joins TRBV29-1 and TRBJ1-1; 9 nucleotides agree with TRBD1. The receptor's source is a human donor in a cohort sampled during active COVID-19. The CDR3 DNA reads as TGCAGCGCCGGACAGGGGACGGGGAACACTGAAGCTTTCTTT. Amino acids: CSAGQGTGNTEAFF.